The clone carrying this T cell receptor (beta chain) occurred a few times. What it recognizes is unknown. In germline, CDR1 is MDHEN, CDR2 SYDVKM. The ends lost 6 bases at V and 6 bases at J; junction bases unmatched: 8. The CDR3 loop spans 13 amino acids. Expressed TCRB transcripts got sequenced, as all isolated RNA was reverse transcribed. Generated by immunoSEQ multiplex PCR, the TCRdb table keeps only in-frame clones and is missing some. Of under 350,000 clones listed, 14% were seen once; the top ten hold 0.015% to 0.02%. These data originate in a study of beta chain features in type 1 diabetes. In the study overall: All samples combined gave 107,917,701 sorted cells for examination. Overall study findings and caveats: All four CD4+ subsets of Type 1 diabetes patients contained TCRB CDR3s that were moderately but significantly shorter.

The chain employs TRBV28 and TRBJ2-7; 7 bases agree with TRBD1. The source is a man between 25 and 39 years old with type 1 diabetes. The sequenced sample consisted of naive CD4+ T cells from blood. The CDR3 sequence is CASRPDRVGEQYF. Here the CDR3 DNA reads TGTGCCAGCAGACCAGACAGGGTCGGCGAGCAGTACTTC.